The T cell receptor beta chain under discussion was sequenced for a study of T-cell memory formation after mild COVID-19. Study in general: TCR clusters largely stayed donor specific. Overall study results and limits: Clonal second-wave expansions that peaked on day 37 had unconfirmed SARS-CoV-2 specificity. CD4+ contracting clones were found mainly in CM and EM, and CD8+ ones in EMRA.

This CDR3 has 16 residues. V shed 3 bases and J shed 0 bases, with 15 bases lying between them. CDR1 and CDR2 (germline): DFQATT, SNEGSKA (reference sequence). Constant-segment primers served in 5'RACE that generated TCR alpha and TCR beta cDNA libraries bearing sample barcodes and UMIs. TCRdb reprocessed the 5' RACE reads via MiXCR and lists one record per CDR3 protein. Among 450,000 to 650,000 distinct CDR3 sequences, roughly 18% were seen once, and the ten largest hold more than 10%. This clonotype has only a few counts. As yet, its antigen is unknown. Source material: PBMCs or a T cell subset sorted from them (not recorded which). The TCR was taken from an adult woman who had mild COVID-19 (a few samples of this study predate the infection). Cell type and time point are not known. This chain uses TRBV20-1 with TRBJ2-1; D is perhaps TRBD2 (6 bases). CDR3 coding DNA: TGCAGTGCTAGCGGGGGAGGACGTGGCTCCTACAATGAGCAGTTCTTC. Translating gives CSASGGGRGSYNEQFF.